Below are 17 T cell receptor beta chains sequenced from a single sample in a study of T cell responses to AZD1222 COVID-19 vaccine. TCRdb keeps only in-frame clones here, not all; method: immunoSEQ multiplex PCR. The table records about 100,000 clones, around nine tenths of them present only once. The sequencing here drew on peripheral blood, taken on day 0 of AZD1222 vaccination. These receptors were collected from an adult in good health.

V gene TRBV5-4 combines with J gene TRBJ2-4; D is undetermined. V was shortened by 4 bases and J by 0 bases, with 11 bases between the two germline ends. Per germline, CDR1 SGHNT and CDR2 YYREEE (reference sequence). The CDR3 contains 15 residues. CDR3 amino acids: CASSRQSLAKNIQYF. CDR3 coding DNA: TGTGCCAGCAGCCGTCAATCCCTAGCCAAAAACATTCAGTACTTC. The full variable domain, in which reference TRBV5-4 and TRBJ2-4 provide the parts outside the CDR3, is ETGVTQSPTHLIKTRGQQVTLRCSSQSGHNTVSWYQQALGQGPQFIFQYYREEENGRGNFPPRFSGLQFPNYSSELNVNALELDDSALYLCASSRQSLAKNIQYFGAGTRLSVL.

This clone was counted once. In nucleotides, the CDR3 is TGTGCCAGCAGGGGTTTCGGGGAAAAACTGTTTTTT. It yields the protein CASRGFGEKLFF. The chain has TRBV6-5 and TRBJ1-4; D is unclear. Per the germline V gene, CDR1 is MNHEY and CDR2 is SVGAGI. V was cut by 6 bases and J by 8 bases, with 10 bases left in between. CDR3 length equals 12 residues.

The chain has TRBV6-2 or TRBV6-3 and TRBJ1-5; D call uncertain. The CDR3 is made up of 11 amino acids. CDR1 and CDR2 from the germline V gene are MNHEY and SVGEGT. V shed 5 bases and J shed 7 bases, with 6 bases lying between them. CDR3 nucleotides: TGTGCCAGCAGTAACGGCCAGCCCCAGCATTTT. The encoded protein is CASSNGQPQHF.

This chain uses TRBV5-1 with TRBJ2-3, with D unresolved. The CDR3 sequence is 13 residues long. CDR1 is SGHRS and CDR2 is YFSETQ in the germline V gene. Trimming stripped 4 bases from V and 2 bases from J, with 8 bases between. The DNA for the CDR3 is TGCGCCAGCAGCCCAGGAGACACAGATACGCAGTATTTT. Its translation is CASSPGDTDTQYF.

The chain is built from TRBV7-9 and TRBJ1-1; no clear D gene. Trimming removed 4 bases from V and 0 bases from J, with 9 bases in between. Germline CDR1 and CDR2: SEHNR and FQNEAQ (reference sequence). CDR3 size: 14 residues. The CDR3, as DNA: TGTGCCAGCAGCTATGGAAACTTGAACACTGAAGCTTTCTTT. As protein: CASSYGNLNTEAFF.

V and J are TRBV10-2 and TRBJ2-4; TRBD2 matches at 7 bases. CDR3 length: 17 amino acids. V was clipped by 2 bases and J by 8 bases; unmatched bases: 15. CDR1 and CDR2 (germline): WSHSY, SAAADI. The DNA of the CDR3 is TGCGCCAGCAGTGAGGCAGCCATGGGACTAAGGAGGGACATTCAGTACTTC. This gives the protein CASSEAAMGLRRDIQYF.

This rearrangement joins TRBV9 to TRBJ2-7; D may be TRBD1 (5 bases). Per germline, CDR1 SGDLS and CDR2 YYNGEE. V gave up 4 bases and J gave up 3 bases, with 8 bases separating them. The CDR3 runs to 12 residues. CDR3 in DNA: TGTGCCAGCAGCCGTAGGGGCTACGAGCAGTACTTC. This translates into CASSRRGYEQYF.

This chain links TRBV18 with TRBJ1-6, with D perhaps TRBD1 (6 bases). V dropped 0 bases and J dropped 10 bases, with 13 bases sitting between them. The CDR3 runs 15 residues. CDR1 and CDR2 (germline): KGHSH, LQKENI. The CDR3: CASSPPRGRFSPLHF. The CDR3 coding sequence is TGTGCCAGCTCACCACCCAGGGGACGGTTCTCACCCCTCCACTTT.

V and J are TRBV5-4 and TRBJ1-1; D ambiguous. V shed 1 base and J shed 2 bases, with 15 bases lying between them. The CDR3 has 16 amino acids. Looked up from germline, CDR1 is SGHNT and CDR2 is YYREEE (reference sequence). The CDR3 spells CASSLISSWGNTEAFF. In DNA, the CDR3 is TGTGCCAGCAGCTTGATTTCGTCTTGGGGAAACACTGAAGCTTTCTTT.

This sequence joins TRBV18 and TRBJ1-2, with 8 bases fitting TRBD1. Germline lookup yields CDR1 KGHSH and CDR2 LQKENI. With V trimmed by 3 bases and J by 3 bases, 6 bases remained unmatched. The CDR3 is 15 amino acids. The CDR3 here is CASSPLDRVDYGYTF. CDR3 nucleotides: TGTGCCAGCTCACCCCTGGACAGGGTTGACTATGGCTACACCTTC.

This chain connects TRBV11-3 to TRBJ1-1; no definite D call. The V gene's germline CDR1 is SGHNT and CDR2 YENEEA. V was clipped by 1 base and J by 1 base, with 4 bases between them. CDR3 length equals 13 residues. The CDR3, as DNA: TGTGCCAGCAGCTTAGGGCAGAACACTGAAGCTTTCTTT. As protein: CASSLGQNTEAFF.

The chain uses TRBV19 and TRBJ2-1; 9 bases are a match to TRBD1. CDR3 length: 15 residues. V lost 5 bases, J lost 10 bases, and 12 bases stayed unmatched. In germline, CDR1 is LNHDA, CDR2 SQIVND (reference sequence). The CDR3 region has the DNA TGTGCCAGTAGTCCCCGCTCGGGACAGGGAGGGGAGCAGTTCTTC. It encodes CASSPRSGQGGEQFF.

CDR3 sequence reads: CASSSGQGTDGYTF. In DNA, the CDR3 is TGCGCCAGCAGCTCAGGACAGGGCACCGATGGCTACACCTTC. V is TRBV5-1 and J is TRBJ1-2; 8 positions agree with TRBD1. Germline CDR1 SGHRS, CDR2 YFSETQ. With V trimmed by 3 bases and J by 6 bases, 7 bases remained unmatched. The CDR3 sequence is 14 residues long.

The rearrangement links TRBV5-1 to TRBJ2-3, with D perhaps given as TRBD1 or TRBD2 (5 bases each). There are 13 residues in the CDR3. Per germline, CDR1 SGHRS and CDR2 YFSETQ. The V end was cut by 3 bases, the J end by 5 bases, with 10 bases between. In DNA, the CDR3 is TGCGCCAGCAGCTACGGGGCTGGAGATACGCAGTATTTT. It is translated as CASSYGAGDTQYF.

The chain joins TRBV7-2 to TRBJ1-6; possibly TRBD1 for D (5 bases). This CDR3 contains 17 residues. CDR1 and CDR2 from the germline V gene are SGHTA and FQGNSA. Trimming took 1 base from V and 0 from J, leaving 10 bases between them. CDR3 sequence (DNA): TGTGCCAGCAGCTTAGTGGCAGGGAGCTCCTATAATTCACCCCTCCACTTT. Protein: CASSLVAGSSYNSPLHF.

The rearrangement uses TRBV6-6 and TRBJ2-7; TRBD1 agrees at 8 bases. The CDR3 is made up of 13 amino acids. Germline V gives CDR1 MNHNY, CDR2 SVGAGI (reference sequence). V was pared by 5 bases and J by 3 bases, with 3 bases of the junction left unmatched. The DNA for the CDR3 is TGTGCCAGCAGTGCCACAGGGGGCTACGAGCAGTACTTC. Translating gives CASSATGGYEQYF.

CDR3 nucleotide sequence: TGTGCCAGCAGCGTACACGGAAGGTCTGGAAACACCATATATTTT. The encoded protein is CASSVHGRSGNTIYF. The rearrangement uses TRBV6-5 and TRBJ1-3; D ambiguous. The CDR3 contains 15 residues. Trimming pared 6 bases from V and 1 base from J, leaving 13 bases between. Germline CDR1 MNHEY, CDR2 SVGAGI.